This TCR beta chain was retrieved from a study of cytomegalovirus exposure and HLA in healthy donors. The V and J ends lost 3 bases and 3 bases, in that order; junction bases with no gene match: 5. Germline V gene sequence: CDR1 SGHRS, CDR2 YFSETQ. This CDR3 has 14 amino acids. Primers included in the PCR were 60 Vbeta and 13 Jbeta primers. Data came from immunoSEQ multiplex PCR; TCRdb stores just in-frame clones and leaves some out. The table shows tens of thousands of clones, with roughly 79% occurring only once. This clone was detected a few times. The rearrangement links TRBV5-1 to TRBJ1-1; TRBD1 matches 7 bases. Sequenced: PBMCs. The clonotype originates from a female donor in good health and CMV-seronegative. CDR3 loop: CASSSAGGYTEAFF. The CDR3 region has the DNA TGCGCCAGCAGCTCGGCAGGGGGGTACACTGAAGCTTTCTTT.